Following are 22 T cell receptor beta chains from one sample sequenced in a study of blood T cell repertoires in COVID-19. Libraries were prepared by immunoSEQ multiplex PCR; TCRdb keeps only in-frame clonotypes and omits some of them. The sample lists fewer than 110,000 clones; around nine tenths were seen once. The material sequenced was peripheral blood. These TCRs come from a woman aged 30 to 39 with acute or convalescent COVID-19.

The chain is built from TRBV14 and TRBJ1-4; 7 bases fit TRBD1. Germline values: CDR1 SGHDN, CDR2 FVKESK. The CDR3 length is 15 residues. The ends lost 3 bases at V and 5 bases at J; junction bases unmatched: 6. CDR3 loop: CASSHSAQGNEKLFF. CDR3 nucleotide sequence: TGTGCCAGCAGCCATAGTGCACAGGGGAATGAAAAACTGTTTTTT.

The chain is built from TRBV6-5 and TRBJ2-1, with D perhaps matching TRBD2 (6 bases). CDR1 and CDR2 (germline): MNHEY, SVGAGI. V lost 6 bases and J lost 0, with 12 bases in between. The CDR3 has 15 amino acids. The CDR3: CASRVSGRSYNEQFF. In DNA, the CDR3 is TGTGCCAGCAGAGTCAGCGGGCGCTCCTACAATGAGCAGTTCTTC.

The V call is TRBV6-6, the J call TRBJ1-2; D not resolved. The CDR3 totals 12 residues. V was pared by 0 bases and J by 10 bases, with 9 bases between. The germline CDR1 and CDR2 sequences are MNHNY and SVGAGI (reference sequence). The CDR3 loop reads CASSYSGPYYTF. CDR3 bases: TGTGCCAGCAGTTACTCTGGCCCATACTACACCTTC.

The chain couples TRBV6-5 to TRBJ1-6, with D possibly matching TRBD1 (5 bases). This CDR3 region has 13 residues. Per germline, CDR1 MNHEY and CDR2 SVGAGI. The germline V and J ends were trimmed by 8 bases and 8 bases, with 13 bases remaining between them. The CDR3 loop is CASSRGGDSPLHF. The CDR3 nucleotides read TGTGCCAGCTCCCGCGGGGGGGATTCACCCCTCCACTTT.

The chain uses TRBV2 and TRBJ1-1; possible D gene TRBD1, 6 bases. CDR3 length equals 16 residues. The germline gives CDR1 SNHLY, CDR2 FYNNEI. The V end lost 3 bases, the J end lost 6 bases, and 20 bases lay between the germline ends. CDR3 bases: TGTGCCAGCAGTGAGCGGGGGGCGATCGTGTTAGCTGAAGCTTTCTTT. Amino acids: CASSERGAIVLAEAFF.

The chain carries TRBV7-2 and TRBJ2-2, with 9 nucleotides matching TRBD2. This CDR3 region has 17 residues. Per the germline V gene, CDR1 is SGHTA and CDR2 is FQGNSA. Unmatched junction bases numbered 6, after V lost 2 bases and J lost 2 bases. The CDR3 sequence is CASSLKSGRINTGELFF. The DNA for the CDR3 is TGTGCCAGCAGCTTAAAGAGCGGGAGGATTAACACCGGGGAGCTGTTTTTT.

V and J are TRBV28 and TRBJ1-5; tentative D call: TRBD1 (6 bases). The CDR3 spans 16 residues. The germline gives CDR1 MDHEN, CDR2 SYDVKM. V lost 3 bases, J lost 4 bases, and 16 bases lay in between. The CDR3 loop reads CASSFEGGARNQPQHF. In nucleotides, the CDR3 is TGTGCCAGCAGTTTTGAAGGGGGGGCAAGGAATCAGCCCCAGCATTTT. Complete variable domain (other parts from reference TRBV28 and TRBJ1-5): DVKVTQSSRYLVKRTGEKVFLECVQDMDHENMFWYRQDPGLGLRLIYFSYDVKMKEKGDIPEGYSVSREKKERFSLILESASTNQTSMYLCASSFEGGARNQPQHFGDGTRLSIL.

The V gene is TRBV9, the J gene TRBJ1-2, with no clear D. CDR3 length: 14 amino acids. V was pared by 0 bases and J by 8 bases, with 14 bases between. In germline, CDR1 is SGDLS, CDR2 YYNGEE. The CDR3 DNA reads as TGTGCCAGCAGCGTAGGTCGTCCGGGAAGCGGCTACACCTTC. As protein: CASSVGRPGSGYTF. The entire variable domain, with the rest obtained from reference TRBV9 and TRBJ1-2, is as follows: DSGVTQTPKHLITATGQRVTLRCSPRSGDLSVYWYQQSLDQGLQFLIQYYNGEERAKGNILERFSAQQFPDLHSELNLSSLELGDSALYFCASSVGRPGSGYTFGSGTRLTVV.

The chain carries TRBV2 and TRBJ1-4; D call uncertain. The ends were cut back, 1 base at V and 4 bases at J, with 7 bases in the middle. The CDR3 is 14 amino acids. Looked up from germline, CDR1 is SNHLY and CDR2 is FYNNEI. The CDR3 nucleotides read TGTGCCAGCAGTGAAGGACGGAGTAATGAAAAACTGTTTTTT. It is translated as CASSEGRSNEKLFF.

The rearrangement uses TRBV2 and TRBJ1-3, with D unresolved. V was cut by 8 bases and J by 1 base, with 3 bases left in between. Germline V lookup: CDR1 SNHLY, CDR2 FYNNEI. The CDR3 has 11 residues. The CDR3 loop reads CASYSGNTIYF. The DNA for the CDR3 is TGTGCCAGCTATTCTGGAAACACCATATATTTT.

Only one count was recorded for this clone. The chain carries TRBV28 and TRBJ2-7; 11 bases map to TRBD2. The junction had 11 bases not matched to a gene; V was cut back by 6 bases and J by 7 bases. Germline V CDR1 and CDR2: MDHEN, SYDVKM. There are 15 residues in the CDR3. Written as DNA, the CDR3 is TGTGCCAGCAGCCCAATACTAGCGGGAGTCGGTGAGCAGTACTTC. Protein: CASSPILAGVGEQYF.

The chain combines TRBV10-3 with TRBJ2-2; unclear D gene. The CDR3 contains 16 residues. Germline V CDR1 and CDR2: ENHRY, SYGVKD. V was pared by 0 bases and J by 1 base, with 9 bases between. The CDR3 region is CAISESPPGNTGELFF. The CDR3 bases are TGTGCCATCAGTGAGTCTCCCCCAGGGAACACCGGGGAGCTGTTTTTT.

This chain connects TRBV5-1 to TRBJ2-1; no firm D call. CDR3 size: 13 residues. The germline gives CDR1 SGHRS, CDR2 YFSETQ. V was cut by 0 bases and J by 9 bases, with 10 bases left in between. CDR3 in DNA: TGCGCCAGCAGCTTGGATCCGTCCGGTGAGCAGTTCTTC. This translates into CASSLDPSGEQFF.

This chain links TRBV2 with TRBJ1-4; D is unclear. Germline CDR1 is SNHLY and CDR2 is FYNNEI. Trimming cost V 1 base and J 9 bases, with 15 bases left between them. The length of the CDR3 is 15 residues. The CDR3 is CASSEEGQDFKKLFF. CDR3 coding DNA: TGTGCCAGCAGTGAAGAAGGGCAGGACTTTAAAAAACTGTTTTTT. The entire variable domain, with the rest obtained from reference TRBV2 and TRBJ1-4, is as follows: EPEVTQTPSHQVTQMGQEVILRCVPISNHLYFYWYRQILGQKVEFLVSFYNNEISEKSEIFDDQFSVERPDGSNFTLKIRSTKLEDSAMYFCASSEEGQDFKKLFFGSGTQLSVL.

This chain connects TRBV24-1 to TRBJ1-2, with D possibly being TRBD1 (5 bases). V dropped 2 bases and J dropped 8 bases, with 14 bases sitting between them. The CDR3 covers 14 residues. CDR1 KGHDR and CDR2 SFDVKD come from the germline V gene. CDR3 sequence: CATSDSPTVGGYTF. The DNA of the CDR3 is TGTGCCACCAGTGATTCGCCGACAGTCGGGGGCTACACCTTC.

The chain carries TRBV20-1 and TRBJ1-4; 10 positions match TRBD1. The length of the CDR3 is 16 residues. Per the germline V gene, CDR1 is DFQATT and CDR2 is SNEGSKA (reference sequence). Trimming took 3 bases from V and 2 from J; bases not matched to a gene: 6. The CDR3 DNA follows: TGCAGTGCTAGTGACAGGGGGCTGGATACTAATGAAAAACTGTTTTTT. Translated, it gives CSASDRGLDTNEKLFF.

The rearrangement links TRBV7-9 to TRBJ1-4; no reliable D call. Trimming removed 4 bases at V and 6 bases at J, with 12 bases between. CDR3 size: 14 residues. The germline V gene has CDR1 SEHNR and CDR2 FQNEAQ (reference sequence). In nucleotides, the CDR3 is TGTGCCAGCAGCTCAGGAGGGTCAGATGAAAAACTGTTTTTT. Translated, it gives CASSSGGSDEKLFF.

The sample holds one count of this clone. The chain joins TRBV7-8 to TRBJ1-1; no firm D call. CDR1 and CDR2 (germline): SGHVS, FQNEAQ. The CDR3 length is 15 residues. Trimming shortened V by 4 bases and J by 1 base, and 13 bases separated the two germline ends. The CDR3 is CASSYYFFGNTEAFF. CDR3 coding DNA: TGTGCCAGCAGCTACTACTTTTTCGGGAACACTGAAGCTTTCTTT.

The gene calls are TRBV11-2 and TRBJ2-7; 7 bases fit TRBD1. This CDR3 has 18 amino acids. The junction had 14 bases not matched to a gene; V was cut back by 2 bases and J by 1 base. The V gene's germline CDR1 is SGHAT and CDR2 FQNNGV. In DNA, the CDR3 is TGTGCCAGCAGCTTAAGTCTCATTAAAGGGGGCAGATCCTACGAGCAGTACTTC. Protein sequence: CASSLSLIKGGRSYEQYF.

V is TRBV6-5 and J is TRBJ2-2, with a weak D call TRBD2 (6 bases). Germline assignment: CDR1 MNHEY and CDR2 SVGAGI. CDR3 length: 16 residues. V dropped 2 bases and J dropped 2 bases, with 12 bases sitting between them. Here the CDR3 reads CASSYRAGLNTGELFF. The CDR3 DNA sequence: TGTGCCAGCAGTTACAGGGCGGGGCTAAACACCGGGGAGCTGTTTTTT.

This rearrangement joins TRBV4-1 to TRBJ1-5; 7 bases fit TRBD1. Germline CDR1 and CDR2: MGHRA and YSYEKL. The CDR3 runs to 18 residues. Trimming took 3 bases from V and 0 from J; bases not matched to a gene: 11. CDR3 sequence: CASSHASPGGISNQPQHF. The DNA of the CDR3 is TGCGCCAGCAGCCATGCGTCCCCAGGGGGTATTAGCAATCAGCCCCAGCATTTT.

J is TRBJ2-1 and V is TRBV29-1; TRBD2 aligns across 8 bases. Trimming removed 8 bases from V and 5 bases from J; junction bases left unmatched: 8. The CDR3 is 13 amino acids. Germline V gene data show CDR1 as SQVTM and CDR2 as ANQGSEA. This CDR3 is CSSGTRGHNEQFF. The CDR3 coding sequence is TGCAGCTCCGGGACTAGGGGCCACAATGAGCAGTTCTTC.